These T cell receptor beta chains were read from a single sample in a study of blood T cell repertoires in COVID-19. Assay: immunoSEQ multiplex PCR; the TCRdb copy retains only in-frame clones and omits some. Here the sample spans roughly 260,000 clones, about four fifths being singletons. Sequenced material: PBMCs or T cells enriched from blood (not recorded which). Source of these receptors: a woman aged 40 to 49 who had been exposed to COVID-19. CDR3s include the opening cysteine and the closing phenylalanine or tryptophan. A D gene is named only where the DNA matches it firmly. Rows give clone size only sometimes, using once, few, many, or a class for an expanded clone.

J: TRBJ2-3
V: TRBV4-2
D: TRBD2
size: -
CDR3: CASSHAGGTSGGATDTQYF
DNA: TGTGCCAGCAGCCACGCCGGGGGGACTAGCGGGGGGGCGACAGATACGCAGTATTTT

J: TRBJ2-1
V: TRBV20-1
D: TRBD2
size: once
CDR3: CSASDSGGAWNEQFF
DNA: TGCAGTGCTAGTGATAGCGGGGGGGCCTGGAATGAGCAGTTCTTC

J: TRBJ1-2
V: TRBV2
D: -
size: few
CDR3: CASTGQSRGYTF
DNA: TGTGCCAGCACTGGACAATCGCGGGGCTACACCTTC

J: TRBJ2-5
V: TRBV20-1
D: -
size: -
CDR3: CSASPFGGAQETQYF
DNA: TGCAGTGCTAGTCCTTTTGGGGGGGCTCAAGAGACCCAGTACTTC

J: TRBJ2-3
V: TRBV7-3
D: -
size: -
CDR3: CASSPLTGDTQYF
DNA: TGTGCCAGCAGCCCTCTGACTGGAGATACGCAGTATTTT

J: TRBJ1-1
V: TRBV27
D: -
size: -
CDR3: CASSFVASPNTEAFF
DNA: TGTGCCAGCAGTTTCGTAGCAAGCCCAAACACTGAAGCTTTCTTT

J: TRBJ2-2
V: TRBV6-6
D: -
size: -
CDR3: CASRVVGATGELFF
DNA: TGTGCCAGCAGGGTCGTGGGAGCCACCGGGGAGCTGTTTTTT

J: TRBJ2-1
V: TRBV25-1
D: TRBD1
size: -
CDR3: CASSEYSGGTGPYNEQFF
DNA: TGTGCCAGCAGTGAATATAGTGGCGGGACAGGTCCCTACAATGAGCAGTTCTTC

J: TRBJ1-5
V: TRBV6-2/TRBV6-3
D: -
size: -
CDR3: CASSYGRTGRTNQPQHF
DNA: TGTGCCAGCAGTTACGGGAGAACCGGACGGACCAATCAGCCCCAGCATTTT

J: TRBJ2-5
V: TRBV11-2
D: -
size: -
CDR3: CASSSGLEETQYF
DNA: TGTGCCAGCAGCTCAGGGTTGGAAGAGACCCAGTACTTC

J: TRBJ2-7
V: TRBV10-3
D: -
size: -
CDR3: CAISESLSSYEQYF
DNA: TGTGCCATCAGTGAGTCCCTGAGCTCCTACGAGCAGTACTTC

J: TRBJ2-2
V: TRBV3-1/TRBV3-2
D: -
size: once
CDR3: CASSQDRGYTGELFF
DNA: TGTGCCAGCAGCCAAGATCGGGGGTACACCGGGGAGCTGTTTTTT

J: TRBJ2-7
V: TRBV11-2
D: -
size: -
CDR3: CASSLAVAYEQYF
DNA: TGTGCCAGCAGCTTAGCGGTCGCCTACGAGCAGTACTTC

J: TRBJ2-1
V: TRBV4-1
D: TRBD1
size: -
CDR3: CASSAGTGGYSSYNEQFF
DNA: TGCGCCAGCAGTGCCGGGACAGGGGGCTACAGCTCCTACAATGAGCAGTTCTTC

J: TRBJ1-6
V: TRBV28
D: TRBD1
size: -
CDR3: CASSLGTASYNSPLHF
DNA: TGTGCCAGCAGTTTGGGGACAGCCTCCTATAATTCACCCCTCCACTTT

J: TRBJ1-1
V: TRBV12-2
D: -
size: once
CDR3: CASRLADRVNTEAFF
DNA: TGTGCAAGTCGCTTAGCGGACAGGGTGAACACTGAAGCTTTCTTT

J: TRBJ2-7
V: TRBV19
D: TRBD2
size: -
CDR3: CASSLAGGPSYEQYF
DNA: TGTGCCAGTAGCCTAGCGGGGGGCCCCTCCTACGAGCAGTACTTC

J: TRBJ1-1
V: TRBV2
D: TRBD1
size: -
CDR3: CASDVTGGTEAFF
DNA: TGTGCCAGCGATGTGACAGGGGGCACTGAAGCTTTCTTT

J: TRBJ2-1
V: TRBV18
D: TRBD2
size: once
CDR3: CASSPPGGLAGLSYNEQFF
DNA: TGTGCCAGCTCACCACCGGGGGGACTAGCGGGCCTATCCTACAATGAGCAGTTCTTC

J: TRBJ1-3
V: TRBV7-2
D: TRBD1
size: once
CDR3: CASSRGMVGQGITGNTIYF
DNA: TGTGCCAGCAGCCGGGGGATGGTCGGACAGGGAATCACGGGAAACACCATATATTTT

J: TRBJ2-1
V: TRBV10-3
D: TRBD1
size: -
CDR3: CAIKAGQVGDEQFF
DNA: TGTGCCATCAAGGCCGGACAGGTGGGGGATGAGCAGTTCTTC

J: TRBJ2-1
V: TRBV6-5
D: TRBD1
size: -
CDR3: CASRASGTGLYEQFF
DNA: TGTGCCAGCAGGGCGTCCGGGACAGGGTTGTATGAGCAGTTCTTC

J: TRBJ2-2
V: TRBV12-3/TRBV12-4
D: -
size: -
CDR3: CASSKTGSGELFF
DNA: TGTGCCAGCAGTAAAACAGGGTCCGGGGAGCTGTTTTTT

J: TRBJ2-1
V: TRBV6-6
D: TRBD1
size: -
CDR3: CASSLIHTRTGNEQFF
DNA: TGTGCCAGCAGTTTAATTCACACTAGGACAGGAAATGAGCAGTTCTTC

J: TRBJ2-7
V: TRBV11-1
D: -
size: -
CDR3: CASSLGGFEQYF
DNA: TGTGCCAGCAGCTTGGGGGGTTTCGAGCAGTACTTC

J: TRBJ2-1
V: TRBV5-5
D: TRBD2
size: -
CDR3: CASSFVPAGGPLSFF
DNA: TGTGCCAGCAGCTTCGTTCCAGCGGGGGGGCCGCTATCCTTCTTC

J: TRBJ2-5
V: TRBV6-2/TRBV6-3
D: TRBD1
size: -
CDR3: CASSGQGQGIQETQYF
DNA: TGTGCCAGCAGTGGCCAGGGACAGGGGATCCAAGAGACCCAGTACTTC

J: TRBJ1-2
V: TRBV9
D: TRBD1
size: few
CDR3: CASSGTRGPHGYTF
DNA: TGTGCCAGCAGCGGGACCAGGGGGCCCCATGGCTACACCTTC

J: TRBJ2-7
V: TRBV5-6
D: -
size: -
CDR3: CASSLSAYEQYF
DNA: TGTGCCAGCAGCTTGTCAGCCTACGAGCAGTACTTC

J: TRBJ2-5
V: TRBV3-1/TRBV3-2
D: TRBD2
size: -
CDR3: CASSLWWTSGGIETQYF
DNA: TGTGCCAGCAGCCTATGGTGGACTAGCGGGGGAATAGAGACCCAGTACTTC

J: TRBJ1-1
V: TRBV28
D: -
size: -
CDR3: CASSSQGNTEAFF
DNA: TGTGCCAGCAGTTCCCAGGGGAACACTGAAGCTTTCTTT

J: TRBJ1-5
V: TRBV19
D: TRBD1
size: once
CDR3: CASRMTGGQPQHF
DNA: TGTGCCAGTAGGATGACAGGGGGTCAGCCCCAGCATTTT

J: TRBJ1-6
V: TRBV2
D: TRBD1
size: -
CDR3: CASSPGTGVYSPLHF
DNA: TGTGCCAGCAGTCCCGGGACAGGGGTGTACTCACCCCTCCACTTT